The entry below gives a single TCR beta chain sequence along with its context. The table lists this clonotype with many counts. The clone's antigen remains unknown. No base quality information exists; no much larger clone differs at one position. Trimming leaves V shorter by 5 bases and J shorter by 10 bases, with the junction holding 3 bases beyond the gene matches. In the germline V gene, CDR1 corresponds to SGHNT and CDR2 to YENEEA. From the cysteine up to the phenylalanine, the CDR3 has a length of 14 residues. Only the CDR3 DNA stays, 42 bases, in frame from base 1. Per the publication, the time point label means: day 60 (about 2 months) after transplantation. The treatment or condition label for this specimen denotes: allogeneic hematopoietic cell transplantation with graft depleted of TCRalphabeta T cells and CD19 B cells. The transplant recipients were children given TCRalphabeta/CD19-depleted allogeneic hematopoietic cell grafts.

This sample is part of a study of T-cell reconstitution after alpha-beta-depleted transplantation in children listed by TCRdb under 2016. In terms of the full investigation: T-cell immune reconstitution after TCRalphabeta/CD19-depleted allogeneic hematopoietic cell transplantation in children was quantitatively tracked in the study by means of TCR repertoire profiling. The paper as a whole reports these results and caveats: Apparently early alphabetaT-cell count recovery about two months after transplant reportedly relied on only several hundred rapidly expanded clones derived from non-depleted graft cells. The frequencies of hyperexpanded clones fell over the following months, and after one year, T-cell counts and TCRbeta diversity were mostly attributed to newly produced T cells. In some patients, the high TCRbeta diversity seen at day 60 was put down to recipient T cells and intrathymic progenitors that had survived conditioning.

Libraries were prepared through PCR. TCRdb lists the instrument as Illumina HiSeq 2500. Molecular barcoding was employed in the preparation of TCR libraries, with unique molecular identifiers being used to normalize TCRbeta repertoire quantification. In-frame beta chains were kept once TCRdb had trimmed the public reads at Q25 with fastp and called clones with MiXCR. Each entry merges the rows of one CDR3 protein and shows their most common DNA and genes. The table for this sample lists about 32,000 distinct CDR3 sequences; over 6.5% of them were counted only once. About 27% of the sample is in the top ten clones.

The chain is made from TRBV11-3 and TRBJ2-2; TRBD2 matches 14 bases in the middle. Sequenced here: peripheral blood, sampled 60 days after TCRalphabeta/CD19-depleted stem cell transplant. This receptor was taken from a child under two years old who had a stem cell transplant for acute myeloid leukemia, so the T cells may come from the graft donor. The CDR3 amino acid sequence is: CASSPGLAGAELFF. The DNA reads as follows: TGTGCCAGCAGCCCGGGACTAGCGGGAGCGGAGCTGTTTTTT.